Below, 24 T cell receptor beta chains from the same sample are listed, as sequenced in a study of cytomegalovirus exposure and HLA in healthy donors. This table comes from immunoSEQ multiplex PCR, and its TCRdb copy is limited to in-frame clones, with some not included. The table lists about 130,000 clones, about 96% of them singletons. What was sequenced was PBMCs. All receptors derive from a young man in good health and CMV-seronegative.

V usage is TRBV29-1 and J usage is TRBJ1-1; no clear D. V shed 5 bases and J shed 3 bases, with 16 bases lying between them. Germline V gene data show CDR1 as SQVTM and CDR2 as ANQGSEA. This CDR3 region has 14 residues. The CDR3 DNA reads as TGCAGCGTTACTAGACGACTCGCCGACACTGAAGCTTTCTTT. Residues: CSVTRRLADTEAFF.

The V and J genes are TRBV28 and TRBJ1-2; TRBD1 matches 8 bases. Germline V CDR1 and CDR2: MDHEN, SYDVKM. This CDR3 comprises 12 residues. Germline trimming cut 2 bases from V and 7 bases from J; bases unmatched to any gene: 0. In DNA, the CDR3 is TGTGCCAGCAGTTTACAGGGGGCTGGCTACACCTTC. It specifies CASSLQGAGYTF.

The chain has TRBV6-1 and TRBJ1-3; D uncertain. V shed 3 bases and J shed 0 bases, with 6 bases lying between them. Germline V gene sequence: CDR1 MNHNS, CDR2 SASEGT. The CDR3 contains 14 residues. DNA for the CDR3: TGTGCCAGCAGTGACCACAGCTCTGGAAACACCATATATTTT. It translates to CASSDHSSGNTIYF.

V gene TRBV29-1 combines with J gene TRBJ2-2; 9 nucleotides line up with TRBD2. Germline V gene sequence: CDR1 SQVTM, CDR2 ANQGSEA. V shed 4 bases, J shed 4 bases, and the junction held 7 bases outside the gene matches. This CDR3 comprises 15 residues. CDR3 loop: CSVGLAGVVTGELFF. The DNA of the CDR3 is TGCAGCGTTGGGTTAGCGGGAGTAGTCACCGGGGAGCTGTTTTTT.

V and J are TRBV4-3 and TRBJ2-3; a weak D match, TRBD1 (5 bases). The germline V gene has CDR1 LGHNA and CDR2 YSLEER. V was pared by 1 base and J by 0 bases, with 14 bases between. This CDR3 is 17 amino acids long. The CDR3 coding sequence is TGCGCCAGCAGCCAAGGAAGGGGTAGTTCTAGCACAGATACGCAGTATTTT. Its translation is CASSQGRGSSSTDTQYF.

The chain recombines TRBV7-2 with TRBJ1-5; 7 bases agree with TRBD1. The V and J ends lost 0 bases and 7 bases, in that order; junction bases with no gene match: 6. Looked up from germline, CDR1 is SGHTA and CDR2 is FQGNSA. The CDR3 sequence is 15 residues long. The DNA of the CDR3 is TGTGCCAGCAGCTTAGCGACAGGGTCCGAGCAGCCCCAGCATTTT. Translating gives CASSLATGSEQPQHF.

The chain has TRBV6-5 and TRBJ2-7; TRBD1 matches at 8 bases. Germline V lookup: CDR1 MNHEY, CDR2 SVGAGI. After removal of 0 bases from V and 2 bases from J, the junction contained 3 bases not matched to a gene. This CDR3 region has 15 residues. The CDR3 spells CASSYSGTGTYEQYF. DNA for the CDR3: TGTGCCAGCAGTTACTCCGGGACAGGCACCTACGAGCAGTACTTC.

The rearrangement links TRBV9 to TRBJ2-5; no clear D gene. This CDR3 has 12 residues. Trimming shortened V by 3 bases and J by 9 bases, and 12 bases separated the two germline ends. Germline V gene lookup returns CDR1 SGDLS and CDR2 YYNGEE. CDR3 DNA: TGTGCCAGCAGCGCCACCTCGGAGCCCCAGTACTTC. It encodes CASSATSEPQYF. Combining the CDR3 with reference TRBV9 and TRBJ2-5 gives the whole variable domain DSGVTQTPKHLITATGQRVTLRCSPRSGDLSVYWYQQSLDQGLQFLIQYYNGEERAKGNILERFSAQQFPDLHSELNLSSLELGDSALYFCASSATSEPQYFGPGTRLLVL.

This chain connects TRBV14 to TRBJ2-2; no definite D call. The CDR3 has 13 residues. V was cut by 4 bases and J by 6 bases, with 9 bases left in between. Per germline, CDR1 SGHDN and CDR2 FVKESK. The CDR3 is CASSRIPAGELFF. The CDR3 bases are TGTGCCAGCAGCCGTATTCCGGCCGGGGAGCTGTTTTTT.

This chain joins TRBV9 and TRBJ2-3, with TRBD2 matching 12 bases. The CDR3 is 16 residues long. Germline CDR1 SGDLS, CDR2 YYNGEE. With V trimmed by 1 base and J by 5 bases, 5 bases remained unmatched. CDR3 loop: CASSVSSGRAGDTQYF. As DNA, the CDR3 is TGTGCCAGCAGCGTATCTAGCGGGAGGGCCGGAGATACGCAGTATTTT. The variable domain in full, with the rest retrieved from reference TRBV9 and TRBJ2-3, is DSGVTQTPKHLITATGQRVTLRCSPRSGDLSVYWYQQSLDQGLQFLIQYYNGEERAKGNILERFSAQQFPDLHSELNLSSLELGDSALYFCASSVSSGRAGDTQYFGPGTRLTVL.

The CDR3 spells CASSLLTPSGRGNEQFF. The CDR3 DNA sequence: TGTGCCAGCAGTTTACTGACCCCTAGCGGGAGAGGCAATGAGCAGTTCTTC. V is TRBV27 and J is TRBJ2-1; 10 bases agree with TRBD2. The CDR3 has 17 amino acids. V lost 2 bases and J lost 6; bases outside the gene matches: 10. Germline V gene lookup returns CDR1 MNHEY and CDR2 SMNVEV (reference sequence).

The chain joins TRBV27 to TRBJ2-7, with a weak D call TRBD2 (7 bases). The V end was cut by 6 bases, the J end by 1 base, with 10 bases between. Germline V CDR1 and CDR2: MNHEY, SMNVEV (reference sequence). The CDR3 extends over 13 amino acids. CDR3 coding DNA: TGTGCCAGCAGGGGGGGGACATCCTACGAGCAGTACTTC. Its translation: CASRGGTSYEQYF.

This chain joins TRBV5-1 and TRBJ2-5; D is perhaps TRBD2 (6 bases). The V gene lost 0 bases and the J gene lost 2 bases, with 14 bases spanning the gap. CDR3 size: 16 residues. Germline values: CDR1 SGHRS, CDR2 YFSETQ. The CDR3 bases are TGCGCCAGCAGCTTGGCCCCGCTGGGGACTCAAGAGACCCAGTACTTC. It specifies CASSLAPLGTQETQYF.

The CDR3 here is CASSSPGDTQYF. Here the CDR3 DNA reads TGCGCCAGCAGCTCCCCGGGGGATACGCAGTATTTT. This chain joins TRBV5-1 and TRBJ2-3; a weak D match, TRBD2 (5 bases). CDR1 SGHRS and CDR2 YFSETQ come from the germline V gene. V lost 3 bases to trimming and J lost 6 bases, with 8 bases between them. CDR3 length: 12 amino acids.

J is TRBJ1-3 and V is TRBV11-2, with 7 bases fitting TRBD1. This CDR3 has 18 amino acids. J lost 1 base, V lost 4 bases, and 13 bases had no gene match. In germline, CDR1 is SGHAT, CDR2 FQNNGV. The CDR3, as DNA: TGTGCCAGCAGCTACCGGACAGGTCGGCTCGTGTCTGGAAACACCATATATTTT. It is translated as CASSYRTGRLVSGNTIYF.

V and J are TRBV7-2 and TRBJ2-3; 10 bases are shared with TRBD2. The CDR3 sequence is 18 residues long. Germline CDR1 SGHTA, CDR2 FQGNSA. The J segment lost 5 bases and the V segment lost 4 bases, leaving 15 bases of the junction unmatched. CDR3 residues: CASSSPALAGVRVDTQYF. In DNA, the CDR3 is TGTGCCAGCAGCTCCCCCGCTCTAGCGGGAGTACGGGTAGATACGCAGTATTTT.

This sequence joins TRBV4-1 and TRBJ2-1; D is uncertain. The CDR3 consists of 13 residues. Germline CDR1 reads MGHRA; CDR2 reads YSYEKL. Trimming cost V 6 bases and J 0 bases, with 6 bases left between them. The CDR3 nucleotides are TGCGCCAGCAGACTCGACTCCTACAATGAGCAGTTCTTC. Translated, it gives CASRLDSYNEQFF.

V and J are TRBV2 and TRBJ2-1; the match to TRBD1 covers 9 bases. Germline V gives CDR1 SNHLY, CDR2 FYNNEI. The CDR3 loop spans 14 amino acids. V trimming: 7 bases; J trimming: 5 bases; junction bases outside the gene matches: 6. CDR3 protein: CASNIDRGNNEQFF. The CDR3 bases are TGTGCCAGCAACATTGACAGGGGGAACAATGAGCAGTTCTTC.

The gene calls are TRBV28 and TRBJ1-2; the D is unclear. The CDR3 loop spans 15 amino acids. The ends were cut back, 2 bases at V and 4 bases at J, with 14 bases in the middle. Germline V gene lookup returns CDR1 MDHEN and CDR2 SYDVKM. CDR3: CASSLIGRMGYGYTF. The CDR3, as DNA: TGTGCCAGCAGTTTAATTGGGAGGATGGGCTATGGCTACACCTTC.

This clone appeared once. The genes are TRBV27 and TRBJ1-1; 8 positions agree with TRBD1. Trimming removed 2 bases from V and 6 bases from J; junction bases left unmatched: 5. The CDR3 totals 14 residues. CDR1 is MNHEY and CDR2 is SMNVEV in the germline V gene (reference sequence). The CDR3 region has the DNA TGTGCCAGCAGTTTAGGCAGGGGGCCCTCTGAAGCTTTCTTT. Translation gives CASSLGRGPSEAFF.

The V and J genes are TRBV5-4 and TRBJ2-5; no clear D gene. The CDR3 is 13 residues long. V lost 0 bases to trimming and J lost 1 base, with 4 bases between them. The V gene's germline CDR1 is SGHNT and CDR2 YYREEE (reference sequence). CDR3 in DNA: TGTGCCAGCAGCTTGGACGGCCAAGAGACCCAGTACTTC. Translation: CASSLDGQETQYF. The whole variable domain, filled in from reference TRBV5-4 and TRBJ2-5, reads ETGVTQSPTHLIKTRGQQVTLRCSSQSGHNTVSWYQQALGQGPQFIFQYYREEENGRGNFPPRFSGLQFPNYSSELNVNALELDDSALYLCASSLDGQETQYFGPGTRLLVL.

The chain is built from TRBV7-3 and TRBJ2-3; D is possibly TRBD2 (6 bases). CDR1 SGHTA and CDR2 FQGTGA come from the germline V gene. There are 16 residues in the CDR3. V lost 2 bases, J lost 1 base, and 13 bases lay in between. The CDR3 coding sequence is TGTGCCAGCAGCTTAGAGGACTATCGAGGCACAGATACGCAGTATTTT. Its translation: CASSLEDYRGTDTQYF.

This clone has only one observation. The rearrangement joins TRBV7-2 to TRBJ2-7; TRBD2 matches 8 bases. In germline, CDR1 is SGHTA, CDR2 FQGNSA. The CDR3 is made up of 16 amino acids. With 0 bases clipped from V and 5 bases from J, the junction kept 9 bases outside the gene matches. CDR3: CASSLASVAGRNEQYF. The CDR3 nucleotides are TGTGCCAGCAGCTTAGCGTCGGTAGCGGGAAGGAACGAGCAGTACTTC.

This clone turned up a few times. The V and J genes are TRBV5-1 and TRBJ1-1; 7 bases are a match to TRBD1. CDR1 and CDR2 (germline): SGHRS, YFSETQ. The CDR3 length is 16 residues. J gave up 2 bases and V 4 bases, and 11 bases lay outside the gene matches. The CDR3 DNA sequence: TGCGCCAGCAGCCTTTCGACAGGGTTGGCAAACACTGAAGCTTTCTTT. It encodes CASSLSTGLANTEAFF. The full variable domain, completed using reference TRBV5-1 and TRBJ1-1, is KAGVTQTPRYLIKTRGQQVTLSCSPISGHRSVSWYQQTPGQGLQFLFEYFSETQRNKGNFPGRFSGRQFSNSRSEMNVSTLELGDSALYLCASSLSTGLANTEAFFGQGTRLTVV.